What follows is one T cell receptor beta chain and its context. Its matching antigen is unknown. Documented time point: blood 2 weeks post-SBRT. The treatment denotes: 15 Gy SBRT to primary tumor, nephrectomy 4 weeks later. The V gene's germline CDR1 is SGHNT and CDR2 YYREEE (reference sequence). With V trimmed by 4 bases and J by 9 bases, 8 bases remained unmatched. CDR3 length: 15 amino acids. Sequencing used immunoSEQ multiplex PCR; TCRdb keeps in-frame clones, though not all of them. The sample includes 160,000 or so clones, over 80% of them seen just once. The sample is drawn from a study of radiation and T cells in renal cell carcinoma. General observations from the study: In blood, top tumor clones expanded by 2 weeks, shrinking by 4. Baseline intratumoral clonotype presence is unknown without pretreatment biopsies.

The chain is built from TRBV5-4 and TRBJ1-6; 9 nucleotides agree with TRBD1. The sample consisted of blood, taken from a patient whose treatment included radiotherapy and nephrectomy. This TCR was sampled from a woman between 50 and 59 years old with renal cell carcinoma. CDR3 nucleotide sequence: TGTGCCAGCAGCGTACAGGGGGCAGTCGGTTCACCCCTCCACTTT. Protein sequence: CASSVQGAVGSPLHF. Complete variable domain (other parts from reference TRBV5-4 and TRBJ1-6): ETGVTQSPTHLIKTRGQQVTLRCSSQSGHNTVSWYQQALGQGPQFIFQYYREEENGRGNFPPRFSGLQFPNYSSELNVNALELDDSALYLCASSVQGAVGSPLHFGNGTRLTVT.